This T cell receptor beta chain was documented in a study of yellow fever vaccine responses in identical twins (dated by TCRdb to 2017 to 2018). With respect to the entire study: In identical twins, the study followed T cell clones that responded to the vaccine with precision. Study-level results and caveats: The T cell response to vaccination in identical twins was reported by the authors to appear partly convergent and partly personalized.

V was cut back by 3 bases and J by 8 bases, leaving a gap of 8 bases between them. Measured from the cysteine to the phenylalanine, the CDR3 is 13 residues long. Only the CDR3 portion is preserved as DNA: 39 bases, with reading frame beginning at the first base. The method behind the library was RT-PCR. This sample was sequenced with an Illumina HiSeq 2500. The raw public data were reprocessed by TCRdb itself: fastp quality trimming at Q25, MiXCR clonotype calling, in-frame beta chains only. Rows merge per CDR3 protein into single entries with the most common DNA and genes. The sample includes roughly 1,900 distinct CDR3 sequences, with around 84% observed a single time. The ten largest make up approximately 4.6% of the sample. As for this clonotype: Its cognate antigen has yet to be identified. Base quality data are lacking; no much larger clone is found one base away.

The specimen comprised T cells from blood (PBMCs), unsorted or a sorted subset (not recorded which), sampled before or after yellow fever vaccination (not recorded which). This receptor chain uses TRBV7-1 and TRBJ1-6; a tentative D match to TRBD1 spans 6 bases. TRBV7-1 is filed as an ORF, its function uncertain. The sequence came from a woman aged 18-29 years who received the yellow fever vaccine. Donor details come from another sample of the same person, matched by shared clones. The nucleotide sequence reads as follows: TGTGCCAGCAGCTCCCACAGGGATTCACCCCTCCACTTT. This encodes CASSSHRDSPLHF.